One sample yielded the 22 T cell receptor beta chains listed below, sequenced in a study of T cell responses to AZD1222 COVID-19 vaccine. Profiled with immunoSEQ multiplex PCR; TCRdb holds only in-frame clones, not every one. The sample consists of 180,000 or so clones, nearly 95% of them appearing once. This material consisted of peripheral blood, taken 28 days after the second AZD1222 dose. These TCRs come from an adult who received the AZD1222 COVID-19 vaccine.

The gene calls are TRBV19 and TRBJ1-2, with a possible D match to TRBD1 (6 bases). Germline values: CDR1 LNHDA, CDR2 SQIVND (reference sequence). The V gene lost 9 bases and the J gene lost 6 bases, with 20 bases spanning the gap. CDR3 length: 14 amino acids. The CDR3 sequence is CASTWGASSNGYTF. In DNA, the CDR3 is TGTGCCAGCACGTGGGGGGCGTCCTCAAATGGCTACACCTTC.

The chain links TRBV10-2 to TRBJ2-1; TRBD2 agrees at 9 bases. Germline assignment: CDR1 WSHSY and CDR2 SAAADI. V trimming: 7 bases; J trimming: 9 bases; junction bases outside the gene matches: 10. The CDR3 has 14 amino acids. CDR3 sequence reads: CASIRSGGIPEQFF. The CDR3 DNA follows: TGCGCCAGCATTAGGAGCGGGGGGATCCCTGAGCAGTTCTTC.

The chain has TRBV2 and TRBJ2-7; the match to TRBD1 covers 7 bases. The germline CDR1 and CDR2 sequences are SNHLY and FYNNEI. With V trimmed by 8 bases and J by 2 bases, 3 bases remained unmatched. The CDR3 runs to 12 residues. The CDR3 coding sequence is TGTGCCAGCGGGACAGACCCCTACGAGCAGTACTTC. Its protein is CASGTDPYEQYF.

CDR3 sequence (DNA): TGTGCCACCAGCAGTAATGGCGATACCGGGGAGCTGTTTTTT. Amino acid sequence: CATSSNGDTGELFF. The genes are TRBV15 and TRBJ2-2; D remains unclear. Per the germline V gene, CDR1 is LNHNV and CDR2 is YYDKDF (reference sequence). V lost 3 bases, J lost 5 bases, and 10 bases lay in between. This CDR3 has 14 amino acids.

V is TRBV7-3 and J is TRBJ2-1; the D is unclear. Between the trimmed V and J ends, which lost 5 bases and 8 bases, there was a span of 10 bases. From germline, CDR1 is SGHTA and CDR2 FQGTGA. The CDR3 is made up of 12 amino acids. The CDR3 bases are TGTGCCAGCAGCCCAACGGGCGATGAGCAGTTCTTC. Translation: CASSPTGDEQFF.

This clone was seen only a few times. CDR3 sequence (DNA): TGTGCCAGCAGCCAGGACATGGGATCCTACGAGCAGTACTTC. It yields the protein CASSQDMGSYEQYF. This chain connects TRBV5-6 to TRBJ2-7, with D possibly being TRBD1 (5 bases). Per germline, CDR1 SGHDT and CDR2 YYEEEE. The CDR3 spans 14 residues. V gave up 4 bases and J gave up 1 base, with 12 bases separating them.

The chain couples TRBV10-3 to TRBJ2-2; possibly TRBD1 for D (5 bases). This CDR3 is built from 14 residues. Germline-derived CDR1 and CDR2 are ENHRY and SYGVKD. V gave up 3 bases and J gave up 6 bases, with 11 bases separating them. CDR3 bases: TGTGCCATCAGTGACCGGACACCTCCCGGGGAGCTGTTTTTT. This encodes CAISDRTPPGELFF.

This clone was found a few times. This chain uses TRBV4-2 with TRBJ2-7; tentative D call: TRBD2 (7 bases). V dropped 1 base and J dropped 4 bases, with 14 bases sitting between them. This CDR3 region has 15 residues. CDR1 is LGHNA and CDR2 is YNFKEQ in the germline V gene. CDR3 sequence reads: CASSQVWGGEYEQYF. CDR3 in DNA: TGTGCCAGCAGCCAAGTGTGGGGGGGCGAATACGAGCAGTACTTC.

The chain couples TRBV3-1 (or the pseudogene TRBV3-2) to TRBJ2-2; D might be TRBD2 (5 bases). V shed 3 bases and J shed 7 bases, with 18 bases lying between them. Germline V gives CDR1 LGHDT, CDR2 YNNKEL (reference sequence). The CDR3 is 16 amino acids. The CDR3 spells CASSQYVPRGIGELFF. The CDR3 DNA follows: TGTGCCAGCAGCCAGTACGTACCCCGGGGAATCGGGGAGCTGTTTTTT.

This sequence joins TRBV4-1 and TRBJ2-1; D call uncertain. This CDR3 comprises 16 residues. Germline CDR1 MGHRA, CDR2 YSYEKL. V was clipped by 2 bases and J by 6 bases, with 17 bases between them. CDR3 loop: CASSQPVSLTGNEQFF. The CDR3 coding sequence is TGCGCCAGCAGCCAACCCGTAAGTCTGACTGGCAATGAGCAGTTCTTC.

This chain joins TRBV18 and TRBJ2-2, with D perhaps matching TRBD1 (6 bases). Trimming cost V 0 bases and J 2 bases, with 10 bases left between them. Germline V lookup: CDR1 KGHSH, CDR2 LQKENI. The CDR3 has 16 residues. The CDR3 region has the DNA TGTGCCAGCTCACCACCGGGCAGGGGAAACACCGGGGAGCTGTTTTTT. The encoded protein is CASSPPGRGNTGELFF.

The CDR3 nucleotides read TGTGCCAGCAGATGGACGGCCGGAGAGACCCAGTACTTC. Protein: CASRWTAGETQYF. The chain recombines TRBV27 with TRBJ2-5; D ambiguous. V was trimmed by 6 bases and J by 4 bases, leaving 12 bases between them. This CDR3 comprises 13 residues. CDR1 is MNHEY, CDR2 SMNVEV, per germline (reference sequence).

This rearrangement joins TRBV7-2 to TRBJ2-1, with D unclear. The CDR3 totals 16 residues. V was cut by 3 bases and J by 0 bases, with 12 bases left in between. The V gene's germline CDR1 is SGHTA and CDR2 FQGNSA. CDR3 bases: TGTGCCAGCAGCTTGTCCTGGCAGATCTCCTACAATGAGCAGTTCTTC. Its protein is CASSLSWQISYNEQFF.

V and J are TRBV9 and TRBJ1-6; weak D call: TRBD1 (5 bases). Trimming took off 4 bases at V and 9 bases at J, with 11 bases between the two ends. The CDR3 is 13 amino acids. Germline V gene sequence: CDR1 SGDLS, CDR2 YYNGEE. The CDR3 reads CASSPPQGSPLHF. For the CDR3, the DNA is TGTGCCAGCAGCCCACCCCAGGGTTCACCCCTCCACTTT.

This sequence joins TRBV3-1 (or the pseudogene TRBV3-2) and TRBJ2-7, with TRBD2 matching 8 bases. The CDR3 contains 15 residues. After removal of 3 bases from V and 3 bases from J, the junction contained 7 bases not matched to a gene. Germline lookup yields CDR1 LGHDT and CDR2 YNNKEL (reference sequence). The CDR3 here is CASSHDSAGVYEQYF. The CDR3 DNA follows: TGTGCCAGCAGCCATGATTCAGCGGGAGTCTACGAGCAGTACTTC.

The DNA for the CDR3 is TGTGCCAGCAGCACAAGATCGAGTGACACTGAAGCTTTCTTT. Its translation is CASSTRSSDTEAFF. The chain links TRBV7-9 to TRBJ1-1, with D unresolved. The CDR3 has 14 amino acids. V was shortened by 5 bases and J by 3 bases, with 13 bases between the two germline ends. Germline-derived CDR1 and CDR2 are SEHNR and FQNEAQ (reference sequence).

The V call is TRBV28, the J call TRBJ1-2; TRBD1 matches at 9 bases. V dropped 5 bases and J dropped 7; count of bases not matched to a gene: 14. The CDR3 is 16 residues long. Germline V gene sequence: CDR1 MDHEN, CDR2 SYDVKM. The CDR3: CASSGEQGQGFFGYTF. The DNA for the CDR3 is TGTGCCAGCAGTGGCGAACAGGGACAGGGTTTTTTTGGCTACACCTTC.

V and J are TRBV28 and TRBJ2-6; D gene unclear. With 7 bases removed from V and 2 bases from J, the gap between germline ends came to 6 bases. Germline V CDR1 and CDR2: MDHEN, SYDVKM. This CDR3 comprises 13 residues. The CDR3 nucleotides read TGTGCCAGCATTGAGGCTGGGGCCAACGTCCTGACTTTC. It is translated as CASIEAGANVLTF.

J is TRBJ1-4 and V is TRBV25-1, with unresolved D. This CDR3 region has 14 residues. The V gene's germline CDR1 is MGHDK and CDR2 SYGVNS. The V and J ends lost 1 base and 5 bases respectively, with 8 bases between them. DNA of the CDR3: TGTGCCAGCAGTGAATTAACAGTGAATGAAAAACTGTTTTTT. Translated: CASSELTVNEKLFF.

The chain links TRBV5-1 to TRBJ2-5, with TRBD1 identical over 8 bases. The CDR3 has 15 residues. CDR1 and CDR2 from the germline V gene are SGHRS and YFSETQ. V lost 1 base and J lost 3; bases outside the gene matches: 5. CDR3 sequence (DNA): TGCGCCAGCAGCTTGCAATCGACAGGGGAAGAGACCCAGTACTTC. It specifies CASSLQSTGEETQYF.

This clone was seen only once. The chain employs TRBV4-3 and TRBJ2-7, with D uncertain. Germline V gene sequence: CDR1 LGHNA, CDR2 YSLEER. The CDR3 covers 14 residues. Trimming took 0 bases from V and 3 from J, leaving 9 bases between them. The CDR3 bases are TGCGCCAGCAGCCAAGACAATTCGGACTACGAGCAGTACTTC. It is translated as CASSQDNSDYEQYF.

The CDR3, as DNA: TGCGCCAGCAGCCAAGATCGGCGCCAGCGATTGACAGATACGCAGTATTTT. Translating it yields CASSQDRRQRLTDTQYF. The chain employs TRBV4-3 and TRBJ2-3; D remains unclear. The CDR3 has 17 residues. With 0 bases removed from V and 3 bases from J, the gap between germline ends came to 16 bases. Germline V gene sequence: CDR1 LGHNA, CDR2 YSLEER.